The 27 T cell receptor beta chains presented below share a single source sample, sequenced in a study of CD8 T cells in ankylosing spondylitis. For these TCRs, the target antigens are not known. MiXCR, run by TCRdb on the 5' RACE reads, gives a single entry per CDR3 protein. Of 670,000 or so distinct CDR3 sequences in the sample, 15% to 20% were seen once. Study results and limitations: Made up of about eight highly homologous variants, a TCR beta motif appeared characteristic of ankylosing spondylitis blood.

Sequencing was done on a sample of blood, either unsorted or a sorted T cell fraction (not recorded which). These receptors were collected from a male donor with ankylosing spondylitis.

The table lists this clonotype with many counts. The CDR3 DNA reads as TGCAGCGTTCGGACGAACACCGGGGAGCTGTTTTTT. Amino acids: CSVRTNTGELFF. The V and J genes are TRBV29-1 and TRBJ2-2; no clear D gene. This CDR3 has 12 residues. Germline V gene data show CDR1 as SQVTM and CDR2 as ANQGSEA. V dropped 5 bases and J dropped 0 bases, with 4 bases sitting between them.

The chain is built from TRBV20-1 and TRBJ2-5; D uncertain. There are 15 residues in the CDR3. Between the trimmed V and J ends, which lost 3 bases and 5 bases, there was a span of 19 bases. Germline-derived CDR1 and CDR2 are DFQATT and SNEGSKA (reference sequence). The CDR3 DNA reads TGCAGTGCTAGTCCTTCCGGCCCCCTGGGGGAGACCCAGTACTTC. Translating gives CSASPSGPLGETQYF.

This clonotype has a handful of counts. The chain couples TRBV7-2 to TRBJ2-1; D is possibly TRBD2 (6 bases). Germline V lookup: CDR1 SGHTA, CDR2 FQGNSA. V lost 3 bases and J 7 bases, leaving 22 bases between the germline ends. CDR3 length equals 17 residues. CDR3 sequence reads: CASSFTPLIGTPNEQFF. Written as DNA, the CDR3 is TGTGCCAGCAGCTTCACCCCCCTTATTGGGACTCCAAATGAGCAGTTCTTC.

The gene calls are TRBV9 and TRBJ2-3; D ambiguous. V lost 2 bases and J 1 base, leaving 11 bases between the germline ends. Germline CDR1 SGDLS, CDR2 YYNGEE. The CDR3 contains 15 residues. In nucleotides, the CDR3 is TGTGCCAGCAGCGTTCAGGTGGGCGGCACAGATACGCAGTATTTT. Its translation is CASSVQVGGTDTQYF.

The chain joins TRBV10-3 to TRBJ2-1; possibly TRBD1 for D (6 bases). The CDR3 consists of 17 residues. The germline V gene encodes CDR1 ENHRY and CDR2 SYGVKD. With 1 base removed from V and 0 bases from J, the gap between germline ends came to 13 bases. The CDR3 DNA reads TGTGCCATCAGTGAGTACGATCGGACAGACTCCTACAATGAGCAGTTCTTC. Translated, it gives CAISEYDRTDSYNEQFF.

The rearrangement uses TRBV7-9 and TRBJ2-2; 7 positions match TRBD2. CDR1 is SEHNR and CDR2 is FQNEAQ in the germline V gene (reference sequence). The trim removed 2 bases at V and 6 bases at J, leaving 0 bases unmatched. The CDR3 has 13 residues. CDR3 residues: CASSLTSAGELFF. The CDR3 DNA sequence: TGTGCCAGCAGCTTAACTAGCGCCGGGGAGCTGTTTTTT.

There are a few counts of this clonotype. The chain is built from TRBV12-3 or TRBV12-4 and TRBJ1-1; possible D gene TRBD1, 6 bases. The CDR3 is 11 amino acids. V lost 5 bases to trimming and J lost 8 bases, with 9 bases between them. The DNA of the CDR3 is TGTGCCAGCAGTGGGGGACAAGAAGCTTTCTTT. It specifies CASSGGQEAFF.

This clonotype was counted between two and nine times. CDR3 loop: CASSRSTGTAINYGYTF. In DNA, the CDR3 is TGTGCCAGCAGCCGATCTACCGGGACAGCCATTAACTATGGCTACACCTTC. The chain joins TRBV6-1 to TRBJ1-2, with TRBD1 identical over 7 bases. Losses at the gene ends were 6 bases for V and 1 base for J; bases not matched to a gene: 14. Germline V gene lookup returns CDR1 MNHNS and CDR2 SASEGT. This CDR3 spans 17 amino acids.

The CDR3 DNA follows: TGCAGCGTTGGGGTTGCCATGAACACTGAAGCTTTCTTT. Translation: CSVGVAMNTEAFF. The chain combines TRBV29-1 with TRBJ1-1; no clear D. The V end was cut by 4 bases, the J end by 0 bases, with 9 bases between. From germline, CDR1 is SQVTM and CDR2 ANQGSEA. The CDR3 has 13 residues.

The V gene is TRBV15, the J gene TRBJ1-1, with D perhaps matching TRBD1 (5 bases). Germline-derived CDR1 and CDR2 are LNHNV and YYDKDF (reference sequence). Deletions cut 5 bases from V and 2 bases from J, with 15 bases between. The CDR3 spans 15 residues. The CDR3 DNA reads TGTGCCACCAGCCCTACCCCCGACAGTAACACTGAAGCTTTCTTT. Its translation is CATSPTPDSNTEAFF.

The CDR3 spells CASSLFENEQYF. For the CDR3, the DNA is TGTGCCAGCAGCTTATTCGAGAACGAGCAGTACTTC. J is TRBJ2-7 and V is TRBV7-2, with no clear D. Germline V gives CDR1 SGHTA, CDR2 FQGNSA. V was clipped by 2 bases and J by 5 bases, with 7 bases between them. CDR3 length: 12 amino acids.

This clonotype was detected a few times. This sequence joins TRBV7-9 and TRBJ1-5, with unresolved D. CDR1 and CDR2 (germline): SEHNR, FQNEAQ (reference sequence). The CDR3 is 14 amino acids. V was cut by 5 bases and J by 5 bases, with 13 bases left in between. The CDR3 DNA is TGTGCCAGCAGCCGTATTAGTGGGGATCAGCCCCAGCATTTT. Amino acid sequence: CASSRISGDQPQHF.

This clonotype has a count of ten or more. V usage is TRBV2 and J usage is TRBJ2-2; the D is unclear. Germline V lookup: CDR1 SNHLY, CDR2 FYNNEI. This CDR3 is 14 amino acids long. The V and J ends lost 6 bases and 1 base respectively, with 9 bases between them. DNA of the CDR3: TGTGCCAGCAGACCAACAGAGAACACCGGGGAGCTGTTTTTT. Its translation is CASRPTENTGELFF.

This clonotype was counted a few times. This chain links TRBV4-2 with TRBJ1-2; 9 bases agree with TRBD1. CDR1 is LGHNA and CDR2 is YNFKEQ in the germline V gene. The CDR3 is 15 residues long. J gave up 6 bases and V 2 bases, and 7 bases lay outside the gene matches. The DNA for the CDR3 is TGTGCCAGCAGCCAAAACAGGGGGCCACCGGATGGCTACACCTTC. Amino acid sequence: CASSQNRGPPDGYTF.

The V and J genes are TRBV7-9 and TRBJ1-3; D unresolved. Germline V gives CDR1 SEHNR, CDR2 FQNEAQ (reference sequence). This CDR3 is 14 amino acids long. Trimming pared 7 bases from V and 3 bases from J, leaving 13 bases between. CDR3 DNA: TGTGCCAGCACCTCCGTCGGGGATGGAAACACCATATATTTT. It specifies CASTSVGDGNTIYF. The whole variable domain, remainder taken from reference TRBV7-9 and TRBJ1-3, is DTGVSQNPRHKITKRGQNVTFRCDPISEHNRLYWYRQTLGQGPEFLTYFQNEAQLEKSRLLSDRFSAERPKGSFSTLEIQRTEQGDSAMYLCASTSVGDGNTIYFGEGSWLTVV.

This clonotype was found many times. This rearrangement joins TRBV29-1 to TRBJ2-7; 8 bases line up with TRBD2. CDR3 length: 13 amino acids. The germline CDR1 and CDR2 sequences are SQVTM and ANQGSEA. J lost 1 base, V lost 3 bases, and 2 bases had no gene match. The CDR3 DNA reads TGCAGCGTTGAGGCTAGCGGGTCCTACGAGCAGTACTTC. It translates to CSVEASGSYEQYF.

The chain combines TRBV29-1 with TRBJ1-1, with unresolved D. This CDR3 has 13 residues. Trimming shortened V by 6 bases and J by 6 bases, and 17 bases separated the two germline ends. The germline V gene encodes CDR1 SQVTM and CDR2 ANQGSEA. The CDR3 DNA sequence: TGCAGCGTCCGGAGCGGGAAAGCGCCTGAAGCTTTCTTT. Encoded protein: CSVRSGKAPEAFF.

This sequence joins TRBV14 and TRBJ2-1; D is ambiguous. CDR3 length equals 16 residues. Germline loops: CDR1 SGHDN, CDR2 FVKESK. The V end lost 3 bases, the J end lost 6 bases, and 18 bases lay between the germline ends. The CDR3, as DNA: TGTGCCAGCAGCCACCGACCCGGACGGGCCGTCAATGAGCAGTTCTTC. The encoded protein is CASSHRPGRAVNEQFF.

This clonotype occurred a few times. V gene TRBV11-2 combines with J gene TRBJ1-1; D is undetermined. Per germline, CDR1 SGHAT and CDR2 FQNNGV. V was pared by 2 bases and J by 8 bases, with 24 bases between. CDR3 length: 17 amino acids. CDR3 sequence reads: CASSLTIVTVVGSEAFF. The CDR3 nucleotides read TGTGCCAGCAGCTTAACTATCGTAACAGTTGTCGGCAGCGAAGCTTTCTTT.

The rearrangement joins TRBV3-1 to TRBJ1-2, with D perhaps TRBD1 (6 bases). The CDR3 is made up of 14 amino acids. Germline CDR1 reads LGHDT; CDR2 reads YNNKEL (reference sequence). V was clipped by 5 bases and J by 6 bases, with 16 bases between them. The CDR3, as DNA: TGTGCCAGCAGCAGCCGCGGGAGGGGGGATGGCTACACCTTC. Translation gives CASSSRGRGDGYTF.

V usage is TRBV10-3 and J usage is TRBJ2-3, with D perhaps TRBD1 (6 bases). V lost 0 bases, J lost 4 bases, and 29 bases lay in between. Germline V gene data show CDR1 as ENHRY and CDR2 as SYGVKD. The CDR3 runs to 21 residues. The CDR3 nucleotides are TGTGCCATCAGTGAGTCGACACCCCCCAGCGGAACAGGGTTCCTCGCAGATACGCAGTATTTT. Its translation is CAISESTPPSGTGFLADTQYF.

A few counts support this clonotype. V is TRBV29-1 and J is TRBJ2-3, with D perhaps TRBD2 (6 bases). V dropped 6 bases and J dropped 4 bases, with 17 bases sitting between them. The CDR3 has 14 residues. Germline V lookup: CDR1 SQVTM, CDR2 ANQGSEA. The CDR3 is CSVTPGLRADTQYF. CDR3 coding DNA: TGCAGCGTAACCCCGGGACTGAGAGCAGATACGCAGTATTTT.

This clonotype turned up a few times. CDR3 sequence: CASMGQVYGYTF. The CDR3, as DNA: TGTGCCAGCATGGGACAGGTCTATGGCTACACCTTC. The V call is TRBV28, the J call TRBJ1-2; the match to TRBD1 covers 8 bases. Losses at the gene ends were 7 bases for V and 4 bases for J; bases not matched to a gene: 2. Germline loops: CDR1 MDHEN, CDR2 SYDVKM. The CDR3 length is 12 residues.

The chain combines TRBV29-1 with TRBJ1-3, with D hard to call. The CDR3 runs 13 residues. The germline V and J ends were trimmed by 3 bases and 2 bases, with 8 bases remaining between them. CDR1 is SQVTM, CDR2 ANQGSEA, per germline. The CDR3 sequence is CSVDGNPGNTIYF. In DNA form, the CDR3 reads TGCAGCGTTGATGGGAACCCTGGAAACACCATATATTTT.

This clonotype was recorded at least ten times. This CDR3 reads CSVVPRDTYEQYF. The CDR3 nucleotides read TGCAGCGTTGTCCCCCGGGACACCTACGAGCAGTACTTC. The chain uses TRBV29-1 and TRBJ2-7, with D perhaps matching TRBD1 (6 bases). The CDR3 contains 13 residues. CDR1 is SQVTM, CDR2 ANQGSEA, per germline. Trimming stripped 4 bases from V and 2 bases from J, with 12 bases between.

This clonotype came up a few times. The chain is built from TRBV27 and TRBJ2-2; 9 bases are a match to TRBD1. The CDR3 runs 18 residues. Germline values: CDR1 MNHEY, CDR2 SMNVEV (reference sequence). V trimming: 0 bases; J trimming: 4 bases; junction bases outside the gene matches: 9. The chain's CDR3 is CASSLSWTGTGSTGELFF. The CDR3 DNA reads as TGTGCCAGCAGTTTATCGTGGACCGGGACAGGGAGCACCGGGGAGCTGTTTTTT.

This chain uses TRBV7-2 with TRBJ2-5; 12 nucleotides align to TRBD2. Germline V CDR1 and CDR2: SGHTA, FQGNSA. V lost 5 bases and J lost 4; bases outside the gene matches: 8. There are 16 residues in the CDR3. The CDR3 DNA follows: TGTGCCAGCAGCCTTACTAGCGGGGGGCGCCTAGAGACCCAGTACTTC. This gives the protein CASSLTSGGRLETQYF.